A single sample gave rise to the 27 T cell receptor beta chains below, sequenced in a study of identical twins (TCRdb year 2016). Library creation used 5' RACE. TCRdb names Illumina HiSeq 2000 as the instrument used. Through fastp at Q25 and MiXCR, TCRdb rebuilt clones from the public reads, retaining in-frame beta chains. Here each entry gathers all rows of one CDR3 protein and keeps the most common genes and DNA. Counted in this sample were approximately 1.8 million distinct CDR3 sequences; roughly a third of them appeared once. About 0.27% of the sample is taken by the ten largest. What was sequenced was cord blood. The receptors come from a newborn girl in good health.

This clonotype was picked up a small number of times. The V and J genes are TRBV10-2 and TRBJ1-6, with TRBD1 matching 7 bases. V lost 0 bases, J lost 7 bases, and 6 bases stayed unmatched. Germline V lookup: CDR1 WSHSY, CDR2 SAAADI. CDR3 length equals 16 residues. The CDR3: CASSESTGTLNSPLHF. The CDR3 DNA sequence: TGCGCCAGCAGTGAGTCGACAGGGACCCTGAATTCACCCCTCCACTTT.

The rearrangement uses TRBV27 and TRBJ2-1; TRBD2 aligns across 11 bases. Germline V gene lookup returns CDR1 MNHEY and CDR2 SMNVEV (reference sequence). J gave up 4 bases and V 5 bases, and 10 bases lay outside the gene matches. The CDR3 consists of 17 residues. Here the CDR3 DNA reads TGTGCCAGCAGTCCCGCTCCCGGGACTAGCGGATACAATGAGCAGTTCTTC. This translates into CASSPAPGTSGYNEQFF.

This clonotype was seen a few times. The V gene is TRBV20-1, the J gene TRBJ2-3; TRBD1 agrees at 11 bases. Germline trimming cut 7 bases from V and 3 bases from J; bases unmatched to any gene: 9. There are 15 residues in the CDR3. Germline V gives CDR1 DFQATT, CDR2 SNEGSKA (reference sequence). CDR3 DNA: TGCAGTGGCTCGTTGGGGACAGGGGGGACAGATACGCAGTATTTT. As protein: CSGSLGTGGTDTQYF.

J is TRBJ2-2 and V is TRBV5-1; 11 bases are a match to TRBD2. CDR1 is SGHRS, CDR2 YFSETQ, per germline. After removal of 2 bases from V and 0 bases from J, the junction contained 6 bases not matched to a gene. This CDR3 spans 18 amino acids. The chain's CDR3 is CASSLGGLAGSNTGELFF. DNA for the CDR3: TGCGCCAGCAGCTTAGGAGGACTAGCGGGTTCGAACACCGGGGAGCTGTTTTTT.

The chain links TRBV5-5 to TRBJ2-1; D may be TRBD1 (5 bases). The CDR3 is made up of 14 amino acids. CDR1 and CDR2 from the germline V gene are SGHKS and YYEKEE (reference sequence). Trimming removed 0 bases at V and 10 bases at J, with 14 bases between. CDR3 protein: CASSLDRIPLEQFF. The CDR3 DNA reads as TGTGCCAGCAGCTTGGACAGGATCCCGCTGGAGCAGTTCTTC. Full variable domain (missing parts from reference TRBV5-5 and TRBJ2-1): DAGVTQSPTHLIKTRGQQVTLRCSPISGHKSVSWYQQVLGQGPQFIFQYYEKEERGRGNFPDRFSARQFPNYSSELNVNALLLGDSALYLCASSLDRIPLEQFFGPGTRLTVL.

Only a few counts were recorded for this clonotype. The chain recombines TRBV10-3 with TRBJ1-2, with 7 bases fitting TRBD1. CDR3 length equals 13 residues. With 5 bases clipped from V and 3 bases from J, the junction kept 3 bases outside the gene matches. Germline CDR1 and CDR2: ENHRY and SYGVKD. The CDR3 DNA is TGTGCCATCAGTTTTACAGGGGACTATGGCTACACCTTC. Encoded protein: CAISFTGDYGYTF.

The CDR3 here is CASSLATSGVRETQYF. In DNA form, the CDR3 reads TGCGCCAGCAGCTTGGCGACTAGCGGGGTTAGGGAGACCCAGTACTTC. V is TRBV5-1 and J is TRBJ2-5, with TRBD2 identical over 11 bases. The germline V gene has CDR1 SGHRS and CDR2 YFSETQ. The CDR3 is 16 amino acids. Trimming took 0 bases from V and 5 from J; bases not matched to a gene: 6.

The chain links TRBV6-5 to TRBJ1-1; possibly TRBD1 for D (5 bases). The CDR3 consists of 13 residues. CDR1 MNHEY and CDR2 SVGAGI come from the germline V gene. V shed 6 bases and J shed 5 bases, with 13 bases lying between them. CDR3 DNA: TGTGCCAGCAGCCCAGGGCAGGAAACTGAAGCTTTCTTT. This sequence encodes CASSPGQETEAFF.

This clonotype has more than one count but fewer than ten. The CDR3 here is CASSLALKYRDGYTF. In nucleotides, the CDR3 is TGTGCCAGCAGCTTAGCCCTTAAATACAGGGATGGCTACACCTTC. This chain joins TRBV7-2 and TRBJ1-2; tentatively, D is TRBD1 (6 bases). This CDR3 comprises 15 residues. V shed 0 bases and J shed 6 bases, with 14 bases lying between them. Germline CDR1 SGHTA, CDR2 FQGNSA.

In its sample, this clonotype was seen many times. The rearrangement links TRBV2 to TRBJ2-1; D remains unclear. The CDR3 contains 12 residues. The germline V gene encodes CDR1 SNHLY and CDR2 FYNNEI. The V and J ends lost 4 bases and 5 bases respectively, with 6 bases between them. This chain's CDR3 is CASSVTHNEQFF. CDR3 bases: TGTGCCAGCAGTGTTACCCACAATGAGCAGTTCTTC.

This clonotype was seen only a few times. The chain links TRBV7-9 to TRBJ2-5; D gene unclear. This CDR3 has 14 residues. The germline gives CDR1 SEHNR, CDR2 FQNEAQ (reference sequence). Trimming took 2 bases from V and 5 from J, leaving 12 bases between them. This chain's CDR3 is CASSLLPDKETQYF. The CDR3 nucleotides read TGTGCCAGCAGCTTACTCCCCGACAAGGAGACCCAGTACTTC. Looking up the rest from reference TRBV7-9 and TRBJ2-5 gives the full variable domain: DTGVSQNPRHKITKRGQNVTFRCDPISEHNRLYWYRQTLGQGPEFLTYFQNEAQLEKSRLLSDRFSAERPKGSFSTLEIQRTEQGDSAMYLCASSLLPDKETQYFGPGTRLLVL.

This chain uses TRBV6-6 with TRBJ2-1; 7 positions match TRBD2. The CDR3 sequence is 16 residues long. Germline trimming cut 6 bases from V and 0 bases from J; bases unmatched to any gene: 8. CDR1 and CDR2 from the germline V gene are MNHNY and SVGAGI (reference sequence). CDR3 sequence (DNA): TGTGCCAGCAGACCCGACCGGGACTACTCCTACAATGAGCAGTTCTTC. The encoded protein is CASRPDRDYSYNEQFF.

The chain carries TRBV20-1 and TRBJ2-7; a possible D gene is TRBD2 (6 bases). Trimming removed 6 bases from V and 2 bases from J, with 11 bases in between. Germline CDR1 is DFQATT and CDR2 is SNEGSKA (reference sequence). This CDR3 has 12 amino acids. The CDR3 DNA follows: TGCAGTGCAGGGACTCTTCCCTACGAGCAGTACTTC. Its translation is CSAGTLPYEQYF.

The chain is built from TRBV7-9 and TRBJ2-3; 7 bases fit TRBD2. This CDR3 is built from 17 residues. The trim removed 2 bases at V and 0 bases at J, leaving 8 bases unmatched. Germline assignment: CDR1 SEHNR and CDR2 FQNEAQ (reference sequence). The CDR3 DNA is TGTGCCAGCAGCTTAAGTATCCGGCGGGAGAGCACAGATACGCAGTATTTT. Translating gives CASSLSIRRESTDTQYF.

This clonotype was counted only a few times. This sequence joins TRBV20-1 and TRBJ1-2, with 7 bases that match TRBD1. CDR1 is DFQATT, CDR2 SNEGSKA, per germline (reference sequence). Trimming removed 5 bases from V and 5 bases from J; junction bases left unmatched: 8. The CDR3 runs to 13 residues. As DNA, the CDR3 is TGCAGTGCTCCCGGACAGGCTCTTTATGGCTACACCTTC. Translation: CSAPGQALYGYTF.

This clonotype was observed many times. This chain connects TRBV7-2 to TRBJ2-7; 9 positions agree with TRBD2. Germline V CDR1 and CDR2: SGHTA, FQGNSA. The V gene end was trimmed by 1 base and the J gene end by 3 bases; junction bases not matched to a gene: 7. This CDR3 region has 16 residues. CDR3 protein: CASSLVGLAGNYEQYF. CDR3 nucleotide sequence: TGTGCCAGCAGCTTAGTAGGGCTAGCGGGAAACTACGAGCAGTACTTC. Full variable domain (rest looked up from reference TRBV7-2 and TRBJ2-7): GAGVSQSPSNKVTEKGKDVELRCDPISGHTALYWYRQSLGQGLEFLIYFQGNSAPDKSGLPSDRFSAERTGGSVSTLTIQRTQQEDSAVYLCASSLVGLAGNYEQYFGPGTRLTVT.

This clonotype was seen ten or more times. The chain has TRBV11-2 and TRBJ2-1; unclear D gene. The CDR3 extends over 14 amino acids. V lost 0 bases and J lost 4, with 7 bases in between. Germline-derived CDR1 and CDR2 are SGHAT and FQNNGV. CDR3 sequence reads: CASSLEVRYNEQFF. Written as DNA, the CDR3 is TGTGCCAGCAGCTTAGAGGTCCGATACAATGAGCAGTTCTTC.

This clonotype was seen only a few times. The V and J genes are TRBV4-2 and TRBJ2-3; 9 positions agree with TRBD2. In germline, CDR1 is LGHNA, CDR2 YNFKEQ. CDR3 size: 17 residues. J was trimmed by 0 bases and V by 0 bases; bases with no gene match: 4. CDR3 loop: CASSQEASGDSTDTQYF. CDR3 coding DNA: TGTGCCAGCAGCCAAGAGGCTAGCGGGGATAGCACAGATACGCAGTATTTT.

This clonotype came up a few times. This could be a read error, since a much larger clone is one nucleotide away. The chain joins TRBV12-3 or TRBV12-4 to TRBJ2-3, with 7 positions matching TRBD1. Trimming removed 5 bases from V and 4 bases from J; junction bases left unmatched: 6. The CDR3 covers 14 residues. The CDR3 sequence: CASSPRDSADTQYF. In DNA form, the CDR3 reads TGTGCCAGCAGTCCCCGGGACAGCGCAGATACGCAGTATTTT.

Only a few counts were recorded for this clonotype. The chain links TRBV4-2 to TRBJ2-1, with a tentative D call TRBD2 (5 bases). This CDR3 region has 14 residues. Trimming took 4 bases from V and 7 from J, leaving 14 bases between them. Germline V CDR1 and CDR2: LGHNA, YNFKEQ. CDR3 region: CASSRKGSGNEQFF. The CDR3 DNA follows: TGTGCCAGCAGCCGTAAAGGGAGTGGGAATGAGCAGTTCTTC.

The V call is TRBV10-3, the J call TRBJ1-4; D gene uncertain. This CDR3 has 15 amino acids. Trimming took 0 bases from V and 1 from J, leaving 6 bases between them. Germline V gene sequence: CDR1 ENHRY, CDR2 SYGVKD. In DNA, the CDR3 is TGTGCCATCAGTGAGTCCCATAGAACTAATGAAAAACTGTTTTTT. It yields the protein CAISESHRTNEKLFF.

This clonotype showed up just a few times. The chain joins TRBV24-1 to TRBJ1-5; 10 nucleotides align to TRBD1. Trimming at V came to 1 base and at J to 2 bases, leaving 1 base not matched to a gene. The CDR3 totals 16 residues. Germline assignment: CDR1 KGHDR and CDR2 SFDVKD. The CDR3 DNA reads as TGTGCCACCAGTGATTTTGGGACAGGGGGCAATCAGCCCCAGCATTTT. Amino acid sequence: CATSDFGTGGNQPQHF.

This clonotype occurred a few times. This chain joins TRBV28 and TRBJ2-1; 9 nucleotides agree with TRBD1. The length of the CDR3 is 15 residues. CDR1 MDHEN and CDR2 SYDVKM come from the germline V gene. V trimming: 0 bases; J trimming: 8 bases; junction bases outside the gene matches: 5. CDR3 sequence reads: CASSLWGQGRDEQFF. The DNA for the CDR3 is TGTGCCAGCAGTTTATGGGGACAGGGTAGGGATGAGCAGTTCTTC.

This sequence joins TRBV6-1 and TRBJ1-1; TRBD1 matches 9 bases. The V segment lost 10 bases and the J segment 5 bases; nucleotides outside the gene matches: 8. Per germline, CDR1 MNHNS and CDR2 SASEGT. CDR3 length: 13 residues. The CDR3 protein is CATLQGARTEAFF. The CDR3 nucleotides are TGTGCCACCCTACAGGGGGCTCGGACTGAAGCTTTCTTT.

This clonotype was seen more than once but under ten times. The chain combines TRBV20-1 with TRBJ2-3; 8 bases map to TRBD2. In germline, CDR1 is DFQATT, CDR2 SNEGSKA (reference sequence). The CDR3 has 15 amino acids. V lost 3 bases and J lost 0; bases outside the gene matches: 5. The CDR3 nucleotides are TGCAGTGCTAGTCGTCCTAGCGGGAGCACAGATACGCAGTATTTT. Translation: CSASRPSGSTDTQYF.

The chain uses TRBV2 and TRBJ2-1; 10 nucleotides line up with TRBD2. The V gene's germline CDR1 is SNHLY and CDR2 FYNNEI. V lost 11 bases and J lost 6; bases outside the gene matches: 10. The CDR3 length is 14 residues. CDR3 coding DNA: TGTGCCGCACCCAGCAGGACTAGCGGCAATGAGCAGTTCTTC. This sequence encodes CAAPSRTSGNEQFF.

A remark on this clonotype: One base away lies a much larger clone, so this may be a sequencing read error. The chain has TRBV20-1 and TRBJ2-1; no clear D. Trimming removed 1 base at V and 8 bases at J, with 6 bases between. CDR1 is DFQATT, CDR2 SNEGSKA, per germline (reference sequence). This CDR3 is 11 amino acids long. The CDR3 DNA reads as TGCAGTGCTAGAGCCAGGCATGAGCAGTTCTTC. This codes for CSARARHEQFF.